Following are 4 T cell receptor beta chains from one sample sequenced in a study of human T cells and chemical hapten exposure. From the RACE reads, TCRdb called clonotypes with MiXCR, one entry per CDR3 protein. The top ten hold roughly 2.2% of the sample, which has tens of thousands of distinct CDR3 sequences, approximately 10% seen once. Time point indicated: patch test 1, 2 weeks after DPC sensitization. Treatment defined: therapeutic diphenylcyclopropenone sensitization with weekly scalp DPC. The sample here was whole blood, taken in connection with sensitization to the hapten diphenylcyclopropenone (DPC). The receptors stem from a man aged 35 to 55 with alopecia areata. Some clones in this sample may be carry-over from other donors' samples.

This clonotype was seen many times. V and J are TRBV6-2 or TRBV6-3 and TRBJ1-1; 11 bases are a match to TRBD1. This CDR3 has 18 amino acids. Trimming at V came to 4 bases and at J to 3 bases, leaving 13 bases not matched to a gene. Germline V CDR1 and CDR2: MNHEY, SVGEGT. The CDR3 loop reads CASSSNLGQGARHTEAFF. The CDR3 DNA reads TGTGCCAGCAGTTCCAACTTAGGACAGGGGGCGCGGCACACTGAAGCTTTCTTT.

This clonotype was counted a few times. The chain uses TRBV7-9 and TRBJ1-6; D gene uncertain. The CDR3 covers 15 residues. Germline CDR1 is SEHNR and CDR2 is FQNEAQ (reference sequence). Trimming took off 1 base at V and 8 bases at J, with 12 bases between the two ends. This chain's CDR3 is CASSLGVGNHSPLHF. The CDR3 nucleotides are TGTGCCAGCAGCTTAGGGGTAGGGAATCATTCACCCCTCCACTTT. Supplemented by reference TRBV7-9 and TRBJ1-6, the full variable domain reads DTGVSQNPRHKITKRGQNVTFRCDPISEHNRLYWYRQTLGQGPEFLTYFQNEAQLEKSRLLSDRFSAERPKGSFSTLEIQRTEQGDSAMYLCASSLGVGNHSPLHFGNGTRLTVT.

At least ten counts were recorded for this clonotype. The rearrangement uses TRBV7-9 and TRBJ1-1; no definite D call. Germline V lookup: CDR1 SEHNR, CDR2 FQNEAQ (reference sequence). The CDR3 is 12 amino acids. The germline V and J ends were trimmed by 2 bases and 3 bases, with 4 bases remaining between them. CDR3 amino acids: CASSLRDTEAFF. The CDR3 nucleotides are TGTGCCAGCAGCTTAAGAGACACTGAAGCTTTCTTT.

CDR3 bases: TGTGCCAGTTGGGGGGGTGGGGCCAACGTCCTGACTTTC. This encodes CASWGGGANVLTF. The rearrangement joins TRBV6-5 to TRBJ2-6; TRBD2 aligns across 7 bases. The germline V gene has CDR1 MNHEY and CDR2 SVGAGI. With V trimmed by 9 bases and J by 3 bases, 2 bases remained unmatched. CDR3 length: 13 residues.